Listed below are T cell receptor beta chains from one sample, sequenced in a study of long-term antiretroviral therapy in people with HIV. Method: immunoSEQ multiplex PCR; TCRdb's copy keeps in-frame clones and lacks some. The sample yields fewer than 25,000 clones, roughly 79% seen once. The specimen comprised unsorted PBMCs, sampled at the start of antiretroviral therapy, before treatment. The receptors here all came from a woman aged 18-29 years with HIV. CDR3s include the opening cysteine and the closing phenylalanine or tryptophan. Fields, in order: V gene, clone size, J gene, CDR3 length, D gene, CDR3 DNA, CDR3 protein. A D gene is named only where the DNA matches it firmly. Some rows mark clone size as missing; the rest say once, few, many or name a class of expanded clone.

>TRBV7-9|-|TRBJ1-1|13|TRBD1
TGTGCCAGCACCGGACAGGGGAACACTGAAGCTTTCTTT
CASTGQGNTEAFF
>TRBV4-2|-|TRBJ1-2|16|-
TGTGCCAGCAGCCAAGATGTCGGGGGAGTTAACTATGGCTACACCTTC
CASSQDVGGVNYGYTF
>TRBV7-2|-|TRBJ1-2|14|-
TGTGCCAGCAGCGCCGGGCGGAATAACTATGGCTACACCTTC
CASSAGRNNYGYTF
>TRBV7-3|-|TRBJ1-6|16|TRBD1
TGTGCCAGCAGCTTAGGGGGGACAGGGGTTGGCTCACCCCTCCACTTT
CASSLGGTGVGSPLHF
>TRBV4-3|-|TRBJ2-2|17|-
TGCGCCAGCAGCCCCTCGCGGGACAGCGCGAACACCGGGGAGCTGTTTTTT
CASSPSRDSANTGELFF
>TRBV7-9|-|TRBJ2-7|12|-
TGTGCCAGCAGCTTAGGGGTATACGAGCAGTACTTC
CASSLGVYEQYF
>TRBV29-1|-|TRBJ2-1|16|TRBD2
TGCAGCGTTGAAGTCTGGGGCGGGAGTAAGTTCGGAGAGCAGTTCTTC
CSVEVWGGSKFGEQFF
>TRBV11-2|few|TRBJ1-5|16|TRBD1
TGTGCCAGCAGCTTCGGGACAGGGGGACTCAATCAGCCCCAGCATTTT
CASSFGTGGLNQPQHF
>TRBV5-1|-|TRBJ2-3|13|-
TGCGCCAGCAGCCGGGACAGCACAGATACGCAGTATTTT
CASSRDSTDTQYF
>TRBV2|-|TRBJ1-2|15|TRBD1
TGTGCCAGCAGTGATTTGGAGAAGGGGGCTTATGGCTACACCTTC
CASSDLEKGAYGYTF
>TRBV2|-|TRBJ1-2|13|-
TGTGCCACCCTGTCGAACTCCGGCTATGGCTACACCTTC
CATLSNSGYGYTF
>TRBV6-1|few|TRBJ1-1|14|-
TGTGCCAGCAGTGAATTCCACAGGAACACTGAAGCTTTCTTT
CASSEFHRNTEAFF
>TRBV13|-|TRBJ2-3|18|-
TGTGCCAGCAGCTTAGAGGGCTGGGACAAAACTAGCACAGATACGCAGTATTTT
CASSLEGWDKTSTDTQYF
>TRBV28|-|TRBJ1-4|14|-
TGTGCCAGCAGCTCAAGCCAGGGTTGGGAAAAACTGTTTTTT
CASSSSQGWEKLFF
>TRBV4-3|-|TRBJ1-3|16|-
TGCGCCAGCAGCCAAAAAAGTCTCATGACTGGAAACACCATATATTTT
CASSQKSLMTGNTIYF
>TRBV27|-|TRBJ2-2|16|TRBD2
TGTGCCAGCAGTTGGTGGGGGGGGGAGAACACCGGGGAGCTGTTTTTT
CASSWWGGENTGELFF
>TRBV7-2|-|TRBJ2-7|18|TRBD1
TGTGCCAGCAGCTTAGTGGGGGGGGGACAGGGGGCACTCTACGAGCAGTACTTC
CASSLVGGGQGALYEQYF
>TRBV6-6|-|TRBJ1-6|15|-
TGTGCCATCCAAGACCCGGGCTCCTATAATTCACCCCTCCACTTT
CAIQDPGSYNSPLHF
>TRBV7-8|once|TRBJ2-7|11|-
TGTGCCAGCAGCTTAACCTACGAGCAGTACTTC
CASSLTYEQYF
>TRBV9|-|TRBJ2-7|16|TRBD1
TGTGCCAGCAGCGTAGCGCCGACAGGGAGAATGGACGAGCAGTACTTC
CASSVAPTGRMDEQYF
>TRBV7-7|-|TRBJ2-1|13|TRBD1
TGTGCCAGCAGCACGGGACAGTTAAATGAGCAGTTCTTC
CASSTGQLNEQFF
>TRBV5-1|once|TRBJ1-1|14|-
TGCGCCAGCAGCTTGGAATTCAGGAACACTGAAGCTTTCTTT
CASSLEFRNTEAFF
>TRBV28|-|TRBJ2-1|18|-
TGTGCCAGCAGGGGATTCCACCGCTTAGGGTCCCCCTACAATGAGCAGTTCTTC
CASRGFHRLGSPYNEQFF
>TRBV7-9|-|TRBJ2-5|10|-
TGTGCCAGCGATTGGGGGACCCAGTACTTC
CASDWGTQYF
>TRBV5-1|-|TRBJ2-7|15|TRBD1
TGCGCCAGCAGCTTGGGTGACAGGGGGCCGGACGAGCAGTACTTC
CASSLGDRGPDEQYF
>TRBV29-1|once|TRBJ1-1|10|-
TGCAGCGACGTATCAGGGGTCGCTTTCTTT
CSDVSGVAFF
>TRBV29-1|-|TRBJ2-1|13|TRBD2
TGCAGCGTGACTAGCGGGAGGGCCAATGAGCAGTTCTTC
CSVTSGRANEQFF
>TRBV2|-|TRBJ1-1|13|TRBD1
TGTGCCAGCAGTGCTACAGGGGCTACTGAAGCTTTCTTT
CASSATGATEAFF
>TRBV2|-|TRBJ2-7|15|-
TGTGCCAGCAGTGGAATCGGACGGGACCGCAGCGAGCAGTACTTC
CASSGIGRDRSEQYF
>TRBV19|-|TRBJ2-5|15|TRBD1
TGTGCCAGTAGCCGACCCGGGACAGTCAAAGAGACCCAGTACTTC
CASSRPGTVKETQYF
>TRBV11-2|-|TRBJ2-2|15|TRBD2
TGTGCCAGCATTGGCGGGGGGGCCCGCACCGGGGAGCTGTTTTTT
CASIGGGARTGELFF
>TRBV28|-|TRBJ2-7|13|-
TGTGCCAGCAGTTTTGGGAGGGGGTACGAGCAGTACTTC
CASSFGRGYEQYF
>TRBV6-5|-|TRBJ1-2|15|TRBD1
TGTGCCAGCAGTTACGGGACAGGAGCAGACTATGGCTACACCTTC
CASSYGTGADYGYTF
>TRBV29-1|-|TRBJ1-6|13|-
TGCAGCGTAGGTCGGACAGCCTATTCACCCCTCCACTTT
CSVGRTAYSPLHF
>TRBV5-1|-|TRBJ2-2|17|-
TGCGCCAGCAGCTTGGTTTGGACTGGAGATAACACCGGGGAGCTGTTTTTT
CASSLVWTGDNTGELFF
>TRBV5-6|few|TRBJ2-7|13|-
TGTGCCAGCTGGAGGGAGCCTTCGGGCGAGCAGTACTTC
CASWREPSGEQYF
>TRBV15|-|TRBJ2-1|15|TRBD1
TGTGCCACCAGCAGAGCGGGACAGGGTTTTGATGAGCAGTTCTTC
CATSRAGQGFDEQFF
>TRBV28|-|TRBJ2-1|16|TRBD2
TGTGCCAGCAGTCTGGGACTAGCGGGCAATGCGGTAGAGCAGTTCTTC
CASSLGLAGNAVEQFF
>TRBV18|-|TRBJ1-3|23|-
TGTGCCAGCTCACCCTCGGGATTCGCCACCAGTCGGACCCTCTGGGGCTCTGGAAACACCATATATTTT
CASSPSGFATSRTLWGSGNTIYF
>TRBV28|once|TRBJ2-1|19|TRBD2
TGTGCCAGCAGTGACAATCCCGGGACTAGCGGAAAAGGTTACAATGAGCAGTTCTTC
CASSDNPGTSGKGYNEQFF
>TRBV2|-|TRBJ2-5|15|TRBD1
TGTGCCAGGAACCTACAGGACAGGGTCGGTGAGACCCAGTACTTC
CARNLQDRVGETQYF
>TRBV4-2|-|TRBJ2-2|15|-
TGTGCCAGCAGCCCGATTACGGGTCTCACCGGGGAGCTGTTTTTT
CASSPITGLTGELFF